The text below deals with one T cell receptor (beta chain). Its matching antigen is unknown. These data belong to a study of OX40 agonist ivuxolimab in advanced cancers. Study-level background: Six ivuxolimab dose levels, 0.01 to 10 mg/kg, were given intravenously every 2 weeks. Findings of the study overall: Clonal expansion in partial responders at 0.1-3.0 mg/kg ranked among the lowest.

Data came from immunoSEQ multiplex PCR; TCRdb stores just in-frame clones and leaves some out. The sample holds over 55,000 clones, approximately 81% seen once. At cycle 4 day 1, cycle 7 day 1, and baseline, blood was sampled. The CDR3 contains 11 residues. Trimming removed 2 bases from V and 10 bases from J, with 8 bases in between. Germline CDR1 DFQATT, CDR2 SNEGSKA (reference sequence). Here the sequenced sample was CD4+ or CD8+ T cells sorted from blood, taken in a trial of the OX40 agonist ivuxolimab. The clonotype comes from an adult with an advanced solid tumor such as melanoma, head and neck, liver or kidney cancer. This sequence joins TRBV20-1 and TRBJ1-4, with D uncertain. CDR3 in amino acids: CSARFGGKLFF. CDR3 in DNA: TGCAGTGCTAGATTCGGCGGAAAACTGTTTTTT.